Given below is one T cell receptor beta chain in context. Methods used by the authors: Reference gene primer amplification gave estimated nucleated cell counts. Profiling relied on immunoSEQ multiplex PCR, and the TCRdb table lists in-frame clones only, not all of them. V and J calls and clone size are copied from that table; D and trimming were computed from the DNA. The data contain 150,000 or so clones, 80% to 95% of them singletons. This entry comes from a study of blood T cell repertoires in COVID-19. V shed 1 base and J shed 10 bases, with 17 bases lying between them. The CDR3 consists of 15 residues. Germline values: CDR1 LNHDA, CDR2 SQIVND (reference sequence).

The gene calls are TRBV19 and TRBJ2-1, with D possibly TRBD2 on 6 matching bases. This TCR was sampled from a woman aged 45 to 65 with acute or convalescent COVID-19. Sequences were obtained from peripheral blood. CDR3 residues: CASSIVRDRQWEQFF. The DNA of the CDR3 is TGTGCCAGTAGTATAGTGCGGGATCGTCAATGGGAGCAGTTCTTC.